Described below is a single T cell receptor beta chain sequence and its context. The data were taken from a study of blood T cell repertoires in COVID-19. In the study overall: Samples of COVID-19 (acute and convalescent) were obtained from the United States, Italy and Spain. T cells, B-cell-depleted T cells, or PBMCs provided the cDNA or gDNA that served as material.

In the original workflow: Nucleated cell number was recorded as an estimate derived from reference gene primer amplification. Sequenced by immunoSEQ multiplex PCR; TCRdb stores in-frame clones only, minus some. D and trimming come from the DNA, and the V and J calls and clone size come from that table. Among over 100,000 clones, about 87% were seen once, and the ten largest hold about 7%. Trimming cost V 4 bases and J 3 bases; bases outside gene matches: 7. In germline, CDR1 is LGHNA, CDR2 YNFKEQ. The CDR3 is 18 amino acids. This chain links TRBV4-2 with TRBJ2-3, with TRBD2 matching 16 bases. The sequenced sample was peripheral blood. The receptor was derived from a woman in her 50s with acute or convalescent COVID-19. The CDR3 nucleotides are TGTGCCAGCAGCCCCGGGACTAGCGGGGGGGCCGGGACAGATACGCAGTATTTT. This encodes CASSPGTSGGAGTDTQYF.